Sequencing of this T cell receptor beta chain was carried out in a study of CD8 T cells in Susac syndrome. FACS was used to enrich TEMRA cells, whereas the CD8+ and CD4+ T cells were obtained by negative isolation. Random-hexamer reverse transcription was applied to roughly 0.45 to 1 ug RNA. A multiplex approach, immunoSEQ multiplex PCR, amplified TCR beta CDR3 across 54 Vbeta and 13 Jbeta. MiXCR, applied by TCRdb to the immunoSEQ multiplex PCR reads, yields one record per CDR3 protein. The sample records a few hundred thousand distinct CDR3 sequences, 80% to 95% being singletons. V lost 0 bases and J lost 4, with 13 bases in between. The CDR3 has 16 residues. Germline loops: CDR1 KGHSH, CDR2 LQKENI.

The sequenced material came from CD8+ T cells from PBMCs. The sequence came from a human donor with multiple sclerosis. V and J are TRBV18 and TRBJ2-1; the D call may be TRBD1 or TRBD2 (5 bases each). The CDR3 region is CASSPPSGAPYNEQFF. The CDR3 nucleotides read TGTGCCAGCTCACCACCATCCGGGGCCCCTTACAATGAGCAGTTCTTC.